The rows below give T cell receptor beta chains drawn from one sample of a study of blood T cells in healthy people across ages. MiXCR was run by TCRdb on the 5' RACE reads, yielding one entry per CDR3 protein. The repertoire consists of hundreds of thousands of distinct CDR3 sequences, with approximately 59% occurring once and the leading ten covering around a quarter. Source material: blood. The origin of the receptors is a man in his thirties or forties in good health. Each CDR3 is given with its conserved first and last residue. A D gene is named only where the DNA matches it firmly. For some rows the clone size is stated as once, few or many, or as a class when expanded; others skip it.

d_gene: .
abundance: few
v_gene: TRBV4-3
j_gene: TRBJ2-3
CDR3nt: TGCGCCAGCAGCTCCAACAGGGCCACTAGCACAGATACGCAGTATTTT
CDR3aa: CASSSNRATSTDTQYF

d_gene: TRBD1
abundance: .
v_gene: TRBV2
j_gene: TRBJ1-4
CDR3nt: TGTGCCAGCAGTGGGACAGGGAATGAAAAACTGTTTTTT
CDR3aa: CASSGTGNEKLFF

d_gene: .
abundance: .
v_gene: TRBV20-1
j_gene: TRBJ2-7
CDR3nt: TGCAGTGCTAGCTCCGGGGGCGTATACGAGCAGTACTTC
CDR3aa: CSASSGGVYEQYF

d_gene: TRBD1
abundance: .
v_gene: TRBV27
j_gene: TRBJ1-2
CDR3nt: TGTGCCAGCAGTTTGACCGGGACAGGGGCGCATGGCTACACCTTC
CDR3aa: CASSLTGTGAHGYTF

d_gene: TRBD2
abundance: .
v_gene: TRBV20-1
j_gene: TRBJ2-1
CDR3nt: TGCAGTGCTAGCCAGAGTCTAGCGGGGGTTAATGAGCAGTTCTTC
CDR3aa: CSASQSLAGVNEQFF

d_gene: .
abundance: few
v_gene: TRBV9
j_gene: TRBJ2-3
CDR3nt: TGTGCCAGCAACGTAGCCAGGGGTCTCACAGATACGCAGTATTTT
CDR3aa: CASNVARGLTDTQYF

d_gene: .
abundance: .
v_gene: TRBV7-2
j_gene: TRBJ2-5
CDR3nt: TGTGCCAGCAGCCTCCCACGAAGACGGGGTGGAGAGACCCAGTACTTC
CDR3aa: CASSLPRRRGGETQYF

d_gene: .
abundance: few
v_gene: TRBV4-3
j_gene: TRBJ2-3
CDR3nt: TGCGCCAGCAGCCCAGGACGGCCCACAGATACGCAGTATTTT
CDR3aa: CASSPGRPTDTQYF

d_gene: .
abundance: .
v_gene: TRBV7-2
j_gene: TRBJ1-1
CDR3nt: TGTGCCAGCAGCTTAAGAGGGGTCGACATGAACACTGAAGCTTTCTTT
CDR3aa: CASSLRGVDMNTEAFF

d_gene: .
abundance: .
v_gene: TRBV20-1
j_gene: TRBJ1-5
CDR3nt: TGCAGTGCTAGAGCCCCTTATAGCAATCAGCCCCAGCATTTT
CDR3aa: CSARAPYSNQPQHF

d_gene: TRBD1
abundance: .
v_gene: TRBV13
j_gene: TRBJ1-2
CDR3nt: TGTGCCAGCAGCGAACAGGGGGCGCTTGGCTACACCTTC
CDR3aa: CASSEQGALGYTF

d_gene: TRBD2
abundance: .
v_gene: TRBV12-3/TRBV12-4
j_gene: TRBJ2-3
CDR3nt: TGTGCCAGCTGGAGGCTAGCGGGGGGAACAGATACGCAGTATTTT
CDR3aa: CASWRLAGGTDTQYF

d_gene: .
abundance: .
v_gene: TRBV28
j_gene: TRBJ2-6
CDR3nt: TGTGCCAGCAGACAGGACCTCTCTGGGGCCAACGTCCTGACTTTC
CDR3aa: CASRQDLSGANVLTF

d_gene: .
abundance: few
v_gene: TRBV7-2
j_gene: TRBJ1-2
CDR3nt: TGTGCCAGCAGCCCAGGACGCTACACCTTC
CDR3aa: CASSPGRYTF

d_gene: .
abundance: .
v_gene: TRBV6-2/TRBV6-3
j_gene: TRBJ2-1
CDR3nt: TGTGCCAGCAGCGAAGTAGGGCTCCGCTACAATGAGCAGTTCTTC
CDR3aa: CASSEVGLRYNEQFF

d_gene: TRBD1
abundance: .
v_gene: TRBV5-1
j_gene: TRBJ2-7
CDR3nt: TGCGCCAGCAGCTTGTCAGGGGGACGTTTCAATGAGCAGTACTTC
CDR3aa: CASSLSGGRFNEQYF

d_gene: .
abundance: few
v_gene: TRBV15
j_gene: TRBJ2-1
CDR3nt: TGTGCCACCAGCTCCGAACCCCCCAGGACATTCTACAATGAGCAGTTCTTC
CDR3aa: CATSSEPPRTFYNEQFF

d_gene: .
abundance: .
v_gene: TRBV28
j_gene: TRBJ1-4
CDR3nt: TGTGCCAGCAGTTTTATAGATCAAAATGAAAAACTGTTTTTT
CDR3aa: CASSFIDQNEKLFF

d_gene: .
abundance: .
v_gene: TRBV6-2/TRBV6-3
j_gene: TRBJ2-3
CDR3nt: TGTGCCAGCAGTTATCGTTCGGGAGCTAGCACAGATACGCAGTATTTT
CDR3aa: CASSYRSGASTDTQYF

d_gene: .
abundance: .
v_gene: TRBV6-1
j_gene: TRBJ1-2
CDR3nt: TGTGCCATGCGGGACGGACCCTATGGCTACACCTTC
CDR3aa: CAMRDGPYGYTF

d_gene: .
abundance: .
v_gene: TRBV7-9
j_gene: TRBJ1-2
CDR3nt: TGTGCCAGCAGCCAGCATAATGAAGGCTACACCTTC
CDR3aa: CASSQHNEGYTF

d_gene: .
abundance: .
v_gene: TRBV4-1
j_gene: TRBJ2-1
CDR3nt: TGCGCCAGCAGCCAAGAACGGGGAAGAAATGAGCAGTTCTTC
CDR3aa: CASSQERGRNEQFF

d_gene: TRBD1
abundance: .
v_gene: TRBV7-9
j_gene: TRBJ2-7
CDR3nt: TGTGCCAGCAGCCGCTCACAGGGGTTCCACGAGCAGTACTTC
CDR3aa: CASSRSQGFHEQYF